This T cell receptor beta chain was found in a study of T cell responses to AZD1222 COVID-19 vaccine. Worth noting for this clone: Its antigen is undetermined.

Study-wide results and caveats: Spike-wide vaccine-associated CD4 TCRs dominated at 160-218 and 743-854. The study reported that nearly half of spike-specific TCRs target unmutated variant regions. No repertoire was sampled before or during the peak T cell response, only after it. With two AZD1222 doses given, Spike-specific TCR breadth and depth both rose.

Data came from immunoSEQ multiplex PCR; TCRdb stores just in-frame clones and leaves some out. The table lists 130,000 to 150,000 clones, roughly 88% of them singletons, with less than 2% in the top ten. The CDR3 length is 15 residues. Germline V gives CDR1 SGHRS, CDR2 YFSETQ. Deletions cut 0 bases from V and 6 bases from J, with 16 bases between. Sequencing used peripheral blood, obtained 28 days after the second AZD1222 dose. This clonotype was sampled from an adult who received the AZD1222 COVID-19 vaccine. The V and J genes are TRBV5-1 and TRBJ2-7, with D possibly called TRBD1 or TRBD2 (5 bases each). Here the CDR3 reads CASSLGLGGTGEQYF. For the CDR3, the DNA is TGCGCCAGCAGCTTGGGCTTAGGTGGGACGGGCGAGCAGTACTTC.